The sequence of this T cell receptor beta chain was determined in a study of CD8+CD57+ T cells in acquired aplastic anemia. CD8+CD57+ cell expansion, shown by flow cytometry, had occurred in the patients selected for sequencing. This clonotype turned up a few times. The CDR3 is made up of 15 amino acids. Germline-derived CDR1 and CDR2 are SGHVS and FQNEAQ. Trimming cost V 4 bases and J 7 bases, with 14 bases left between them. Genomic DNA constituted the template upon which TCR beta VDJ and CDR3 profiling was performed. TCRdb reprocessed the reads with MiXCR, giving one entry per CDR3 protein. The sample lists roughly 280,000 distinct CDR3 sequences; 56% were seen once.

What was sequenced was sorted CD4+, CD8+, or CD8+CD57+ T cells (not recorded which) from PBMCs. The receptor's source is a human donor with aplastic anemia. The chain has TRBV7-8 and TRBJ1-6; D is unclear. The CDR3 region has the DNA TGTGCCAGCAGCTCATCTATTCGAATAAATTCACCCCTCCACTTT. Residues: CASSSSIRINSPLHF.